The 8 T cell receptor beta chains reported below all come from one sample, sequenced in a study of T cells in Graves' hyperthyroidism and ophthalmopathy. Amplification of TCR beta CDR3 regions used RNA as the template. The HTBI primer set was used in a first-round RT-PCR of the TCR CDR3. TCRdb itself ran the multiplex PCR reads through MiXCR, one entry per CDR3 protein. This sample yields fewer than 900,000 distinct CDR3 sequences, of which about 19% are seen a single time; roughly a sixth belongs to the top ten. Sequencing was done on a sample of blood. The receptors here all came from a woman aged 45-65 years with Graves' hyperthyroidism that later progressed to Graves' ophthalmopathy.

This clonotype was seen ten or more times. The chain uses TRBV24-1 and TRBJ2-1; D is perhaps TRBD2 (5 bases). The V end was cut by 4 bases, the J end by 10 bases, with 10 bases between. The CDR3 covers 12 residues. Germline V CDR1 and CDR2: KGHDR, SFDVKD. The chain's CDR3 is CATSDSEREQFF. As DNA, the CDR3 is TGTGCCACCAGTGACTCTGAGCGGGAGCAGTTCTTC.

The V and J genes are TRBV27 and TRBJ2-1; 12 bases fit TRBD2. J gave up 12 bases and V 5 bases, and 11 bases lay outside the gene matches. The CDR3 has 15 amino acids. Looked up from germline, CDR1 is MNHEY and CDR2 is SMNVEV (reference sequence). The CDR3 region has the DNA TGTGCCAGCAGTCTCGGACTAGCGGGGCCGGTGGTGCAGTTCTTC. It is translated as CASSLGLAGPVVQFF.

This chain uses TRBV28 with TRBJ1-1; D is possibly TRBD1 (5 bases). V dropped 8 bases and J dropped 6 bases, with 13 bases sitting between them. The CDR3 loop spans 12 amino acids. Germline lookup yields CDR1 MDHEN and CDR2 SYDVKM. The CDR3 reads CASSAWGSEAFF. CDR3 DNA: TGTGCCAGCTCGGCCTGGGGGTCTGAAGCTTTCTTT.

The chain couples TRBV6-1 to TRBJ1-2; 9 bases are a match to TRBD1. Germline V gives CDR1 MNHNS, CDR2 SASEGT. CDR3 length: 15 residues. J was trimmed by 3 bases and V by 7 bases; bases with no gene match: 9. The CDR3 DNA reads TGTGCCAGCACTCGGACAGGGGAGGGGGACTATGGCTACACCTTC. It yields the protein CASTRTGEGDYGYTF.

This chain uses TRBV12-3 or TRBV12-4 with TRBJ1-5; maybe TRBD1 (5 bases). The V end lost 6 bases, the J end lost 6 bases, and 18 bases lay between the germline ends. This CDR3 has 15 residues. The CDR3, as DNA: TGTGCCAGCAGCCTCAGTAGGCAGGGAGCTCAGCCCCAGCATTTT. Its protein product is CASSLSRQGAQPQHF.

Of note for this clonotype: A read error is likely, as this CDR3 ends without the conserved phenylalanine or tryptophan. The V and J genes are TRBV10-3 and TRBJ2-7; 7 positions agree with TRBD1. The length of the CDR3 is 14 residues. The V gene end was trimmed by 6 bases and the J gene end by 2 bases; junction bases not matched to a gene: 7. CDR1 and CDR2 (germline): ENHRY, SYGVKD. The CDR3 region has the DNA TGTGCCATCAGGGTCCGGGACAGACCCTACGAGCAGTACCTC. This gives the protein CAIRVRDRPYEQYL.

This clonotype was counted ten times or more. This sequence joins TRBV11-2 and TRBJ2-3; D is tentatively TRBD1 or TRBD2 (5 bases each). V gave up 5 bases and J gave up 8 bases, with 11 bases separating them. Germline loops: CDR1 SGHAT, CDR2 FQNNGV. The CDR3 runs 12 residues. The CDR3 region has the DNA TGTGCCAGCAGCAGAGAAGGGACTACGCAGTATTTT. As protein: CASSREGTTQYF.

This clonotype showed up just a few times. The chain is built from TRBV7-3 and TRBJ2-1; the D call may be TRBD1 or TRBD2 (6 bases each). There are 20 residues in the CDR3. V was cut by 5 bases and J by 3 bases, with 29 bases left in between. The germline gives CDR1 SGHTA, CDR2 FQGTGA. CDR3 bases: TGTGCCAGCAGCCCCCACCTCGGGGGCCGGCTGACCTTTTTCTACAATGAGCAGTTCTTC. It codes for CASSPHLGGRLTFFYNEQFF.